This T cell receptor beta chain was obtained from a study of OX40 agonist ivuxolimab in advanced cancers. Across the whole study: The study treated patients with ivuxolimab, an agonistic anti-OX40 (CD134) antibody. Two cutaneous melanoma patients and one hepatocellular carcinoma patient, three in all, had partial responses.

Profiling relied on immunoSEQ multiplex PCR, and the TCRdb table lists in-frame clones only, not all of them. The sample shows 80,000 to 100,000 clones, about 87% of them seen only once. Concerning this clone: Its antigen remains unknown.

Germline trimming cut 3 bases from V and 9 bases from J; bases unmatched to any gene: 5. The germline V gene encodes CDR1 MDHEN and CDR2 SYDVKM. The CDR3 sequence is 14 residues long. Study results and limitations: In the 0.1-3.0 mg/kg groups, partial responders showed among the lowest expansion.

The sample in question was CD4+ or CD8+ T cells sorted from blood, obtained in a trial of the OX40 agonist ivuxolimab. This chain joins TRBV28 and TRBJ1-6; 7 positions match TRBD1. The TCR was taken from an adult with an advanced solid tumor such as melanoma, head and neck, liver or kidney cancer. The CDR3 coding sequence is TGTGCCAGCAGTTTTTCAGGGGGAGGTTCACCCCTCCACTTT. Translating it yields CASSFSGGGSPLHF.